This TCR beta chain was found in a study of identical twins (dated by TCRdb to the mid-2010s). Some background on the complete study: To test whether fetal clonotypes persist, this study deep-sequenced TCR alpha and beta repertoires from monozygotic twins, from unrelated adults of various ages, and from cord blood. To rule out contamination, replicate twin experiments were performed at different times with different library preparation protocols.

To note about this clonotype: This clone's antigen is unknown. Base qualities are missing; no much larger clone stands one base away.

Broad study findings and their caveats: Invariant T cells such as MAIT and iNKT could partly confound zero-insertion analyses, though diverse VJ usage argued against this for most clonotypes. Fewer insertions were carried by abundant cord blood beta clonotypes, a similar but weaker trend appeared in young adult naive repertoires, and no such trend appeared in memory repertoires. Compared with coincidental sharing between unrelated individuals, out-of-frame TCR alpha sequences shared between twins had an excess of sequences with low generation probability. Because the same donors could not be followed over many years, the conclusions depended on cross-sectional statistical analysis. Out-of-frame TCR alpha sharing in monozygotic twins was systematically underestimated by recombination models, whereas sharing between unrelated individuals was in agreement with the recombination models. In beta out-of-frame sequences, excess twin sharing was weaker, because having fewer shared sequences lowered the signal-to-noise ratio.

Between the V and J ends, shortened by 6 bases and 7 bases respectively, the junction contains 22 bases. The germline V gene encodes CDR1 MDHEN and CDR2 SYDVKM. From the cysteine up to the phenylalanine, the CDR3 has a length of 15 residues. This entry keeps only the CDR3 DNA: 45 bases, framed from base 1. To prepare the library, 5' RACE was applied. TCRdb records Illumina HiSeq 2000 as the sequencer. Template switching introduced a universal primer binding site; the final cDNA contained a unique molecular identifier, enabling accurate counting of TCR cDNA molecules. Specific primers in the conserved constant-segment region were used to synthesize first-strand cDNA for TCR alpha and beta chains. To control for contamination, every cDNA library was double barcoded, receiving both a SMART-Mk sample barcode and Illumina barcodes. TruSeq adapter sequences, together with Illumina sample barcodes, were added in two successive PCR steps. Sequencing of the TCR alpha and beta cDNA libraries was done on the Illumina HiSeq platform using custom primers. The study's processing was this. MiGEC was used to process raw reads and extract unique molecular identifiers, and MiXCR was used to find CDR3 positions. Recombination models were inferred per individual with the repgenHMM and IGoR tools using an EM algorithm. Shared clonotypes were analyzed with the tcR package in R, and sharing was normalized by the product of cloneset sizes. To study raw recombination without the effects of thymic and clonal selection, out-of-frame nonproductive sequences were analyzed. TCRdb reworked the public reads: Q25 trimming with fastp, MiXCR clone assembly, productive beta chains retained. Records with the same CDR3 protein are collapsed into one entry carrying the most frequent genes and DNA. The V and J calls, along with clone size, are taken from TCRdb and not from the paper's own processing. The sample yields about 500,000 distinct CDR3 sequences; 13% to 15% were counted once. Approximately 0.98% of the sample belongs to the ten largest clones.

Only healthy Caucasian donors were included. The twin cohort consisted of three pairs of female monozygotic twins, all aged roughly 18 to 30 years. Positive isolation kits from Invitrogen were used to isolate the CD4+ and CD8+ T cell populations. These sequences were also reported in another study, on yellow fever vaccine responses in identical twins. As described in the second report: The T cell response to vaccination in identical twins was reported by the authors to appear partly convergent and partly personalized. The study precisely tracked vaccine-responding T cell clones in identical twins.

The chain joins TRBV28 to TRBJ2-7; the D gene is unclear. The sample taken for sequencing was CD4+ T cells sorted from blood. The clonotype was recovered from a young woman in good health. The CDR3: CASSPRGSLNGEQYF. The nucleotides read TGTGCCAGCAGCCCCCGCGGCAGCTTGAATGGGGAGCAGTACTTC.